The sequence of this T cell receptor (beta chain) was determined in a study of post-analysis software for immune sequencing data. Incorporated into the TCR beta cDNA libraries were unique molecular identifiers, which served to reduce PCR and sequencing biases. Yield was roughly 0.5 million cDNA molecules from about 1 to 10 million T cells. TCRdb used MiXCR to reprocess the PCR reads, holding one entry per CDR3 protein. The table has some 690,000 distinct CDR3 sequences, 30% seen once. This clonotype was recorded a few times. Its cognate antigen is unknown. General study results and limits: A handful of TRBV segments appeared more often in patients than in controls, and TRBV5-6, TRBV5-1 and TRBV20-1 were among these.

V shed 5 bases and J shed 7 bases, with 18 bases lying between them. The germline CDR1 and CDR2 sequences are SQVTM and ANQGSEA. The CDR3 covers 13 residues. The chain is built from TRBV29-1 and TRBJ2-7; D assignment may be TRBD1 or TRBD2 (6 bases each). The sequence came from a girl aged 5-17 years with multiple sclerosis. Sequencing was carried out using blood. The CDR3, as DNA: TGCAGCGTTCTGGGGGGCGCTTCAAGTGAGCAGTACTTC. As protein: CSVLGGASSEQYF.